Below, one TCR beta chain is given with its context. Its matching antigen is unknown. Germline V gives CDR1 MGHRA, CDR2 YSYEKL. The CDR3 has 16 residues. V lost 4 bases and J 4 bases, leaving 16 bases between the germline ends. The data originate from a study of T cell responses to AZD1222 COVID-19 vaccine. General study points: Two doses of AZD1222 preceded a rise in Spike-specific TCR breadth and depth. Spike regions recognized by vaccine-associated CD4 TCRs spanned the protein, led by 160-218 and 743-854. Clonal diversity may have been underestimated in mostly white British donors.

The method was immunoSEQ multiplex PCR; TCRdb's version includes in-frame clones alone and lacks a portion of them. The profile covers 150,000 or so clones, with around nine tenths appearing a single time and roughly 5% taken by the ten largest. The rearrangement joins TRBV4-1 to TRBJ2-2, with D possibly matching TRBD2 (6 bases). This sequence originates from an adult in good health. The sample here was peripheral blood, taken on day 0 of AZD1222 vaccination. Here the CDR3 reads CASSLVREVVTGELFF. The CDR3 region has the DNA TGCGCCAGCAGCCTCGTCAGGGAGGTTGTCACCGGGGAGCTGTTTTTT.